This is a list of T cell receptor beta chains from one sample in a study of T cell clonotyping in hematopoietic cell transplantation. The assay was immunoSEQ multiplex PCR, and TCRdb's table has in-frame clones only and misses some. The repertoire includes 6,500 to 8,500 clones, about 92% of them detected once, and 4% to 4.5% sits in the top ten. The source was PBMCs, collected 180 days after allogeneic stem cell transplant. The origin of the receptors is a female patient aged 45 to 65 who had an allogeneic stem cell transplant from an unrelated donor, so the T cells may come from the graft donor. Some clones in this sample may be carry-over from other donors' samples. Each CDR3 is given with its conserved first and last residue. The D gene is left open where the match is weak. Clone size is given for some rows only: seen once, a few or many times, or a class if the clone is expanded.

j_call v_call clone_size d_call cdr3_nt cdr3_aa
TRBJ2-7 TRBV19 NA NA TGTGCCAGTAGGGGGACGTCAAACTACGAGCAGTACTTC CASRGTSNYEQYF
TRBJ1-5 TRBV28 NA NA TGTGCCAGCAGTCTTCGACAGCCCCAGCATTTT CASSLRQPQHF
TRBJ1-1 TRBV27 NA TRBD1 TGTGCCAGCAGTTTGGATAGGACAGGGAGCGGCACTGAAGCTTTCTTT CASSLDRTGSGTEAFF
TRBJ1-1 TRBV6-1 NA NA TGTGCCAGCAGTGAATTAGGCAGGGGAGGCACTGAAGCTTTCTTT CASSELGRGGTEAFF
TRBJ1-6 TRBV7-9 NA TRBD1 TGTGCCAGCAGAAAAACAGGGGAAAATTCACCCCTCCACTTT CASRKTGENSPLHF
TRBJ1-2 TRBV9 NA NA TGTGCCAGCAGCCCCCACTACAGGGACTATGGCTACACCTTC CASSPHYRDYGYTF
TRBJ2-1 TRBV4-2 once TRBD1 TGTGCCAGCAGCGGAGTTAACAGGGGACACAATGAGCAGTTCTTC CASSGVNRGHNEQFF
TRBJ2-1 TRBV27 NA NA TGTGCCAGCAGTTTTTACAGGGAGGTCAAGCAGTTCTTC CASSFYREVKQFF
TRBJ2-3 TRBV28 once NA TGTGCCAGCTTCCGAACGGGAGTTGTTGATACGCAGTATTTT CASFRTGVVDTQYF
TRBJ1-1 TRBV11-2 NA NA TGTGCCAGCAGCTTAGTTCCGGGCACTGAAGCTTTCTTT CASSLVPGTEAFF
TRBJ1-4 TRBV6-4 NA NA TGTGCCAGCAGTGACGGAGCTACAACTAATGAAAAACTGTTTTTT CASSDGATTNEKLFF
TRBJ1-2 TRBV10-1 NA NA TGCGCCAGCAGTGAGTCAGGTTATGGCTACACCTTC CASSESGYGYTF
TRBJ1-1 TRBV28 NA TRBD1 TGTGCCAGCAGGACGACAGGGAAGGGGCCTGAAGCTTTCTTT CASRTTGKGPEAFF
TRBJ1-2 TRBV12-5 NA NA TGTGCTAGTGGTTTGTGGGGCGGGGCTGGGGGCTACACCTTC CASGLWGGAGGYTF
TRBJ2-2 TRBV9 NA TRBD2 TGTGCCAGCACCTCCGGACTAGCGGGAGCCTCCGCCGGGGAGCTGTTTTTT CASTSGLAGASAGELFF
TRBJ1-2 TRBV10-1 NA TRBD1 TGCGCCAGCAGTGAGTCGACTCGGGGCAGGGGGTCGACAGGCTACACCTTC CASSESTRGRGSTGYTF
TRBJ2-7 TRBV30 NA TRBD1 TGTGCCTGGATGATAGCAGGGGGCCACCACGAGCAGTACTTC CAWMIAGGHHEQYF
TRBJ1-2 TRBV28 NA TRBD1 TGTGCCAGCAGTTCCCGACAGGGGGGCGGCTATGGCTACACCTTC CASSSRQGGGYGYTF
TRBJ1-5 TRBV21-1 once NA TGTGCCAGCAGCTCCCAGAAGGAGTGGAGTCAGCCCCAGCATTTT CASSSQKEWSQPQHF
TRBJ2-7 TRBV5-4 NA NA TGTGCCAGCAGCCCCAGACAGCCTCCCTACGAGCAGTACTTC CASSPRQPPYEQYF
TRBJ1-6 TRBV20-1 NA NA TGCAGTGCTAGACTTCTTTCACCCCTCCACTTT CSARLLSPLHF
TRBJ2-2 TRBV7-6 NA TRBD2 TGTGCCAGCAGCTCACTAGCGGGAGACGACGGGGAGCTGTTTTTT CASSSLAGDDGELFF
TRBJ1-2 TRBV7-9 NA TRBD1 TGTGCCAGCAGCCTGACAGGGGGCCCAATGGAGGGCTACACCTTC CASSLTGGPMEGYTF
TRBJ2-3 TRBV7-8 NA NA TGTGCCAGCAGCTTAGATCTGCGGGTCACAGATACGCAGTATTTT CASSLDLRVTDTQYF
TRBJ2-2 TRBV6-6 NA TRBD1 TGTGCCAGCAGTTACTCGCGACAGGGTACCGGGGAGCTGTTTTTT CASSYSRQGTGELFF
TRBJ2-7 TRBV7-2 NA NA TGTGCCAGCAGCTTAACGTACGAGCAGTACTTC CASSLTYEQYF
TRBJ2-7 TRBV7-9 NA TRBD2 TGTGCCAGCAGCCCTAGCGGAATGAGCTCCTACGAGCAGTACTTC CASSPSGMSSYEQYF
TRBJ2-7 TRBV19 NA TRBD1 TGTGCCAGTAGTATCCAAAAGGGACAGATTGGAGAGCAGTACTTC CASSIQKGQIGEQYF
TRBJ1-1 TRBV11-3 NA NA TGTGCCAGCAGCTCGCAGGGGAACACTGAAGCTTTCTTT CASSSQGNTEAFF
TRBJ1-3 TRBV19 NA NA TGTGCCAGTAGCCCGGGTGCAGGGTCCTCTGGAAACACCATATATTTT CASSPGAGSSGNTIYF
TRBJ2-2 TRBV5-6 NA TRBD2 TGTGCCAGCAGCTGGGGGGCTAGCGGGATATACACCGGGGAGCTGTTTTTT CASSWGASGIYTGELFF
TRBJ1-5 TRBV19 NA NA TGTGCCAGTGGGTATTCAATACGGCCCCAGCATTTT CASGYSIRPQHF
TRBJ1-4 TRBV11-2 NA TRBD1 TGTGCCAGCAACCAGGGACAGTGGAATGAAAAACTGTTTTTT CASNQGQWNEKLFF
TRBJ2-2 TRBV4-2 NA NA TGTGCCAGCAGCCAAAATTCCGCAGACACCGGGGAGCTGTTTTTT CASSQNSADTGELFF
TRBJ2-3 TRBV5-1 NA NA TGCGCCAGCAGCTTGGGTGCTCCCGGGATGTCAGATACGCAGTATTTT CASSLGAPGMSDTQYF
TRBJ2-3 TRBV27 large NA TGTGCCAGCAGTTCAGCGCGCGGAAAAAGCACAGATACGCAGTATTTT CASSSARGKSTDTQYF
TRBJ1-5 TRBV5-4 few NA TGTGCCAGCAGCAGGACTCGGCCGAGGCGTACCAATCAGCCCCAGCATTTT CASSRTRPRRTNQPQHF
TRBJ1-2 TRBV13 NA TRBD1 TGTGCCAGCAGCTCCTCGGACAGGAGCTATGGCTACACCTTC CASSSSDRSYGYTF
TRBJ1-1 TRBV6-5 NA TRBD1 TGTGCCAGCAGTTACGACATGGGACAGAGCACTGAAGCTTTCTTT CASSYDMGQSTEAFF
TRBJ2-1 TRBV28 NA TRBD2 TGTGCCAGCAGCGGGAGGTTGGATGAGCAGTTCTTC CASSGRLDEQFF
TRBJ2-2 TRBV11-2 once NA TGTGCCAGCAGCTTAGATCCCTTAACGAACACCGGGGAGCTGTTTTTT CASSLDPLTNTGELFF
TRBJ2-5 TRBV11-2 NA TRBD2 TGTGCCAGCAGCTTAGCCTCACTAGCGGGGGATTGGGAGACCCAGTACTTC CASSLASLAGDWETQYF
TRBJ1-5 TRBV30 NA NA TGTGCCTGGGGGGAGGATCAGCCCCAGCATTTT CAWGEDQPQHF
TRBJ1-4 TRBV6-5 NA TRBD1 TGTGCCAGCAGTTATACGCGGGACAGTAGGAATGAAAAACTGTTTTTT CASSYTRDSRNEKLFF
TRBJ2-3 TRBV19 NA NA TGTGCCAGTAGTATAGCCCCCGAAACAGATACGCAGTATTTT CASSIAPETDTQYF
TRBJ2-5 TRBV6-5 NA TRBD1 TGTGCCAGCAGTTACTCCCTGACAGGGGTGCGAGAGACCCAGTACTTC CASSYSLTGVRETQYF
TRBJ2-2 TRBV2 once NA TGTGCCAGCAGTGAGAGCCAGAACACCGGGGAGCTGTTTTTT CASSESQNTGELFF
TRBJ2-5 TRBV5-6 NA TRBD2 TGTGCCAGCAGCCTGTTAGCGGGGCCACAGGGGACCCAGTACTTC CASSLLAGPQGTQYF
TRBJ2-1 TRBV7-2 NA TRBD2 TGTGCCAGCAGCTTAGAGGGGACTAGCTTTTACAATGAGCAGTTCTTC CASSLEGTSFYNEQFF
TRBJ2-1 TRBV28 once NA TGTGCCAGCAGCTTGGCTCAAGGGAGACTAGGGCACAATGAGCAGTTCTTC CASSLAQGRLGHNEQFF
TRBJ1-1 TRBV15 NA NA TGTGCCACCAGCAGAGATTTAATGAGCCAGGCTTTCTTT CATSRDLMSQAFF
TRBJ1-1 TRBV20-1 NA NA TGCAGTGCTAACTTTGCTGAAGCTTTCTTT CSANFAEAFF
TRBJ2-2 TRBV6-1 NA NA TGTGCCAGCAGTGAGGATTTAACAGACACCGGGGAGCTGTTTTTT CASSEDLTDTGELFF
TRBJ2-3 TRBV6-6 NA TRBD2 TGTGCCAGCATGAAGCGGGAGGACCTTGCAGATACGCAGTATTTT CASMKREDLADTQYF
TRBJ1-2 TRBV4-1 NA TRBD1 TGCGCCAGCAGCCAAGACAGGGACAGCTATGGCTACACCTTC CASSQDRDSYGYTF
TRBJ2-6 TRBV6-1 NA NA TGTGCCAGCAGTGGAGGTTGGGGACGGCGCGTCTCTGGGGCCAACGTCCTGACTTTC CASSGGWGRRVSGANVLTF
TRBJ2-3 TRBV30 NA TRBD2 TGTGCCTGGAAGTCTGTAGCGGGAGAATCAGATACGCAGTATTTT CAWKSVAGESDTQYF
TRBJ2-5 TRBV9 NA NA TGTGCCAGCAGCGAAGGGGTGTACGACAGTGAGACCCAGTACTTC CASSEGVYDSETQYF
TRBJ2-1 TRBV5-4 NA NA TGTGCCAGCAGCCCCGCCGAAGCCGGCAGTTCGAATGAGCAGTTCTTC CASSPAEAGSSNEQFF
TRBJ1-1 TRBV19 NA NA TGTGCCAGTAGTATTCTAAGCGAGAACACTGAAGCTTTCTTT CASSILSENTEAFF